This TCR beta chain was captured by sequencing in a study of breast tumors, draining lymph nodes, adjacent tissues. Whole-study results and caveats: Luminal-like breast cancer showed significantly higher tumor–nontumor repertoire similarity than basal-like. That most tumor T cells come from lymph nodes remained unproven. Tumor TCR diversity was below lymph nodes but above nontumor tissue. Most tumor T cells seemingly derive from lymph node, then expand in tumor.

TCRdb re-analysed the multiplex PCR reads in MiXCR, keeping a single row per CDR3 protein. The sample includes tens of thousands of distinct CDR3 sequences, about 70% of them seen just once. A note on this clonotype: Its antigen is not known.

The germline CDR1 and CDR2 sequences are LNHNV and YYDKDF (reference sequence). The CDR3 totals 13 residues. V lost 2 bases to trimming and J lost 0 bases, with 2 bases between them. V gene TRBV15 combines with J gene TRBJ1-5; D is undetermined. The source is a female donor with breast cancer. Some clones in this sample may be carry-over from other donors' samples. Sample: tumor-adjacent breast tissue. CDR3 nucleotides: TGTGCCACCAGCAGAAATAGCAATCAGCCCCAGCATTTT. It specifies CATSRNSNQPQHF.